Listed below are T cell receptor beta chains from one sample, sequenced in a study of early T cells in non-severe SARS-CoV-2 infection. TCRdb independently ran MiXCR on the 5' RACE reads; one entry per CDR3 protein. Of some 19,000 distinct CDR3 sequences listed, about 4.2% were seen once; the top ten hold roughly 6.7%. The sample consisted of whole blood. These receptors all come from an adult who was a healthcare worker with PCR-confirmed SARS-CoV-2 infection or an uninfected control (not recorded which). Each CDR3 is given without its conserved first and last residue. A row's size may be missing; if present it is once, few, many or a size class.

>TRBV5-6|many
ASSPGQGNYEQY
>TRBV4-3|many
ASSQRGSTDTQY
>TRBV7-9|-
ASSFETGGNEQF
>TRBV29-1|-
SGTGGSGNTIY
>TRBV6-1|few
ASRPPSGGLHYEQY
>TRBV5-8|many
ASSPDISYEQY
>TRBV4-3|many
ASSQEWNRRASPLH
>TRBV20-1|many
SARDSSSPLH
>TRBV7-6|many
ASSFALAGGYSITDTQY
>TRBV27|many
ASSPDTSSYEQY
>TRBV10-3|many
AISGPRGAYNSPLH
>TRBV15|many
ATGVGQENQPQH
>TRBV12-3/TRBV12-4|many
ASSRTGGGTEAF
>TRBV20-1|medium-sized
SAAAGTGGGYGYT
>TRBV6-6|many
ASATSTGGSKNTEAF
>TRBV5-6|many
ASSLDTGELF
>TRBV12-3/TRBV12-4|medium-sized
ASSREARKADEQF
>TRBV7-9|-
ASSLGGDSYGYT
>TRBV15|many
ATGRGGRTEAF
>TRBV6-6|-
ASRMDRGNTIY
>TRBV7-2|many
ASSRVRDGAF
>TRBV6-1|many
ASSERRGADTQY
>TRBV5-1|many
ASSALAGGSSSSYNEQF
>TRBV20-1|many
STDRVPRSYNEQF
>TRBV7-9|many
VSSLEGNNSPLH
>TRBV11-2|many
ASSSNSGANVLT
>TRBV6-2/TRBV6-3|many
ASSLDSGADTQY
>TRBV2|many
ASSPTPRPTEAF
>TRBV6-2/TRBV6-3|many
ASSYLTPPTQY
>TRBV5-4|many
ASSPGNSNQPQH
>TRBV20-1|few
SARKLESLEQY
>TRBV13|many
ASSLLSGGGDYGYT
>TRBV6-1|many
ASGRGDNSPLH
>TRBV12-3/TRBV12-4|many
ASSFGQDTDTQY
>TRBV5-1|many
ASSPSGTGDQETQY
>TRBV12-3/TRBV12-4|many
ASTQVVGGLNEQF
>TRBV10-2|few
ASRPADSPQETQY
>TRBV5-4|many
ASSPPGTRSTDTQY
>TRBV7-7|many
ASSLDHRGEETQY
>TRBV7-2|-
ASTNRNTEAF
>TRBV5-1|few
ASSQEKGSEQY
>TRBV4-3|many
ASSQDGADYQPQH
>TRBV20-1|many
SAFLAGTLETQY
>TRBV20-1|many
SAHPGANTQY
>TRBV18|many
ASSPRTQNTEAF
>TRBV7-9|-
ASSFGETSSKETQY
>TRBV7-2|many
ASSLGLAGANTEAF
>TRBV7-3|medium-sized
ASSLSGAEETQY
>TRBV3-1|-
ASSQPYSNLNTEAF
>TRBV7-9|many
ASSYTGLNTEAF
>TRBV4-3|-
ASSQDSDSLTEAF
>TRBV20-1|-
SARPTRPLRGGLSYNEQF